The 29 T cell receptor beta chains presented below share a single source sample, sequenced in a study of PD-L1 blockade in urothelial cancer. Sequencing was performed with immunoSEQ multiplex PCR; in TCRdb, only in-frame clones are kept and a portion is missing. The table records 40,000 or so clones, over 75% of them present only once. The sample in question was PBMCs, obtained around atezolizumab (anti-PD-L1) treatment. The source of these receptors is a man between 70 and 80 years old with urothelial cancer.

The chain couples TRBV28 to TRBJ1-2, with unresolved D. Germline lookup yields CDR1 MDHEN and CDR2 SYDVKM. Trimming took 7 bases from V and 0 from J, leaving 9 bases between them. The CDR3 has 13 amino acids. The CDR3 sequence is CASTGLANYGYTF. DNA for the CDR3: TGTGCCAGCACGGGGTTAGCTAACTATGGCTACACCTTC.

The chain joins TRBV5-6 to TRBJ2-1; D gene ambiguous. The germline V gene has CDR1 SGHDT and CDR2 YYEEEE. This CDR3 contains 14 residues. V lost 5 bases to trimming and J lost 9 bases, with 18 bases between them. The chain's CDR3 is CASRRPRSSSEQFF. CDR3 DNA: TGTGCCAGCAGGCGGCCGCGGAGCTCCAGTGAGCAGTTCTTC. Full variable domain (rest looked up from reference TRBV5-6 and TRBJ2-1): DAGVTQSPTHLIKTRGQQVTLRCSPKSGHDTVSWYQQALGQGPQFIFQYYEEEERQRGNFPDRFSGHQFPNYSSELNVNALLLGDSALYLCASRRPRSSSEQFFGPGTRLTVL.

The chain employs TRBV6-5 and TRBJ1-1; weak D call: TRBD1 (5 bases). Germline-derived CDR1 and CDR2 are MNHEY and SVGAGI. The germline V and J ends were trimmed by 7 bases and 1 base, with 10 bases remaining between them. CDR3 size: 13 residues. The CDR3 loop is CASNPQANTEAFF. The CDR3, as DNA: TGTGCCAGCAACCCACAGGCGAACACTGAAGCTTTCTTT.

The V gene is TRBV30, the J gene TRBJ1-6; possible D gene TRBD1, 6 bases. In germline, CDR1 is GTSNPN, CDR2 SVGIG (reference sequence). This CDR3 has 15 amino acids. V was pared by 5 bases and J by 6 bases, with 17 bases between. The CDR3: CAWSQRGRGNSPLHF. Written as DNA, the CDR3 is TGTGCCTGGTCCCAACGGGGCAGGGGTAATTCACCCCTCCACTTT.

This chain joins TRBV6-5 and TRBJ1-2; D is perhaps TRBD1 (6 bases). V was cut by 4 bases and J by 8 bases, with 23 bases left in between. Germline V CDR1 and CDR2: MNHEY, SVGAGI. This CDR3 spans 16 amino acids. DNA of the CDR3: TGTGCCAGCAGTTTATTCGCCTTTGACAGGACTAGGGGCTACACCTTC. It codes for CASSLFAFDRTRGYTF.

The chain uses TRBV4-1 and TRBJ2-7, with TRBD2 identical over 8 bases. Germline V gene data show CDR1 as MGHRA and CDR2 as YSYEKL. V lost 5 bases and J lost 7; bases outside the gene matches: 13. The CDR3 extends over 15 amino acids. The CDR3 protein is CASSSGLSGSWEQYF. Written as DNA, the CDR3 is TGCGCCAGCAGCAGTGGATTGAGCGGGAGTTGGGAGCAGTACTTC.

The chain recombines TRBV7-2 with TRBJ1-5, with TRBD1 matching over 9 bases. Trimming took 3 bases from V and 7 from J; bases not matched to a gene: 4. The CDR3 runs to 14 residues. CDR1 and CDR2 from the germline V gene are SGHTA and FQGNSA. Here the CDR3 reads CASSFLGQGQPQHF. In DNA, the CDR3 is TGTGCCAGCAGCTTCCTAGGACAGGGGCAGCCCCAGCATTTT.

The chain employs TRBV6-1 and TRBJ1-6; the D gene is possibly TRBD1 (6 bases). V lost 5 bases and J 6 bases, leaving 11 bases between the germline ends. The CDR3 is 14 residues long. Germline CDR1 and CDR2: MNHNS and SASEGT. The CDR3 loop reads CASSRGLGNSPLHF. CDR3 nucleotides: TGTGCCAGCAGTAGGGGGTTAGGTAATTCACCCCTCCACTTT.

The CDR3 coding sequence is TGTGCCAGCACCCCAGGGGGGAGAAACACCGGGGAGCTGTTTTTT. Encoded protein: CASTPGGRNTGELFF. This rearrangement joins TRBV2 to TRBJ2-2; D is possibly TRBD1 (7 bases). Trimming took off 7 bases at V and 2 bases at J, with 14 bases between the two ends. Germline CDR1 is SNHLY and CDR2 is FYNNEI. There are 15 residues in the CDR3.

The V gene is TRBV18, the J gene TRBJ2-7; unclear D gene. The CDR3 runs 13 residues. Trimming pared 3 bases from V and 3 bases from J, leaving 9 bases between. Per the germline V gene, CDR1 is KGHSH and CDR2 is LQKENI. DNA for the CDR3: TGTGCCAGCTCACCCGACATGAACTACGAGCAGTACTTC. Its protein product is CASSPDMNYEQYF.

This clone was recorded only once. The genes are TRBV29-1 and TRBJ2-3, with D possibly matching TRBD2 (6 bases). The CDR3 runs to 14 residues. The germline V and J ends were trimmed by 5 bases and 0 bases, with 12 bases remaining between them. Germline CDR1 reads SQVTM; CDR2 reads ANQGSEA. The CDR3 region is CSVHPGLSTDTQYF. The CDR3 nucleotides are TGCAGCGTTCATCCGGGACTCAGCACAGATACGCAGTATTTT.

The chain has TRBV11-2 and TRBJ2-2; 9 nucleotides match TRBD1. This CDR3 contains 17 residues. J lost 5 bases, V lost 5 bases, and 12 bases had no gene match. Per the germline V gene, CDR1 is SGHAT and CDR2 is FQNNGV. Here the CDR3 reads CASSQPLGDRETGELFF. The CDR3 nucleotides read TGTGCCAGCAGCCAACCCTTGGGGGACAGGGAGACCGGGGAGCTGTTTTTT. Full variable domain (remainder filled in from reference TRBV11-2 and TRBJ2-2): EAGVAQSPRYKIIEKRQSVAFWCNPISGHATLYWYQQILGQGPKLLIQFQNNGVVDDSQLPKDRFSAERLKGVDSTLKIQPAKLEDSAVYLCASSQPLGDRETGELFFGEGSRLTVL.

This chain joins TRBV5-6 and TRBJ1-1, with 10 bases identical to TRBD1. From germline, CDR1 is SGHDT and CDR2 YYEEEE. The CDR3 is 16 residues long. Unmatched junction bases numbered 8, after V lost 5 bases and J lost 1 base. The DNA for the CDR3 is TGTGCCAGCAGACCCGGGACAGGGGCTGGGAACACTGAAGCTTTCTTT. It codes for CASRPGTGAGNTEAFF. The entire variable domain, with the rest obtained from reference TRBV5-6 and TRBJ1-1, is as follows: DAGVTQSPTHLIKTRGQQVTLRCSPKSGHDTVSWYQQALGQGPQFIFQYYEEEERQRGNFPDRFSGHQFPNYSSELNVNALLLGDSALYLCASRPGTGAGNTEAFFGQGTRLTVV.

There are a few counts of this clone. The rearrangement joins TRBV19 to TRBJ2-7; weak D call: TRBD1 (5 bases). Trimming stripped 3 bases from V and 4 bases from J, with 16 bases between. The germline CDR1 and CDR2 sequences are LNHDA and SQIVND (reference sequence). The CDR3 spans 15 residues. CDR3 in amino acids: CASSISGALTYEQYF. The CDR3 nucleotides read TGTGCCAGTAGTATTTCTGGGGCACTAACTTACGAGCAGTACTTC. Variable domain in full (rest from reference TRBV19 and TRBJ2-7): DGGITQSPKYLFRKEGQNVTLSCEQNLNHDAMYWYRQDPGQGLRLIYYSQIVNDFQKGDIAEGYSVSREKKESFPLTVTSAQKNPTAFYLCASSISGALTYEQYFGPGTRLTVT.

The genes are TRBV5-4 and TRBJ1-4; the D is unclear. The germline CDR1 and CDR2 sequences are SGHNT and YYREEE (reference sequence). V was clipped by 4 bases and J by 0 bases, with 13 bases between them. This CDR3 has 16 residues. The DNA of the CDR3 is TGTGCCAGCAGCCCGGGCGGGTTTGCAACTAATGAAAAACTGTTTTTT. This sequence encodes CASSPGGFATNEKLFF.

The rearrangement uses TRBV7-2 and TRBJ1-5, with D perhaps matching TRBD1 (6 bases). V was trimmed by 4 bases and J by 4 bases, leaving 14 bases between them. The V gene's germline CDR1 is SGHTA and CDR2 FQGNSA. There are 15 residues in the CDR3. The CDR3 nucleotides are TGTGCCAGCAGCTCATACAGGGAGCTGAATCAGCCCCAGCATTTT. Translation gives CASSSYRELNQPQHF.

The rearrangement joins TRBV5-1 to TRBJ2-5; maybe TRBD1 (6 bases). Germline V gives CDR1 SGHRS, CDR2 YFSETQ. V lost 5 bases, J lost 5 bases, and 13 bases lay in between. The CDR3 has 13 amino acids. CDR3 loop: CASRPNREETQYF. The DNA of the CDR3 is TGCGCCAGCAGGCCTAACAGGGAGGAGACCCAGTACTTC.

The chain links TRBV27 to TRBJ2-2; unclear D gene. The CDR3 extends over 14 amino acids. V lost 8 bases and J lost 2, with 12 bases in between. The germline CDR1 and CDR2 sequences are MNHEY and SMNVEV (reference sequence). The CDR3 region is CASRPGLNTGELFF. The CDR3 nucleotides are TGTGCCAGCCGACCGGGTCTAAACACCGGGGAGCTGTTTTTT.

This chain connects TRBV18 to TRBJ2-2; D is undetermined. This CDR3 has 12 residues. With 5 bases removed from V and 5 bases from J, the gap between germline ends came to 6 bases. The germline V gene encodes CDR1 KGHSH and CDR2 LQKENI. The DNA of the CDR3 is TGTGCCAGCTCAACAAGTACCGGGGAGCTGTTTTTT. Its protein is CASSTSTGELFF.

This clone has only a few counts. The rearrangement joins TRBV5-4 to TRBJ1-5; no clear D. This CDR3 spans 14 amino acids. V was clipped by 0 bases and J by 4 bases, with 8 bases between them. Germline CDR1 reads SGHNT; CDR2 reads YYREEE (reference sequence). The CDR3 region has the DNA TGTGCCAGCAGCTTGGGAGGAGATAATCAGCCCCAGCATTTT. Amino acid sequence: CASSLGGDNQPQHF.

Remarks on this clone: A read error may produce the germline difference seen at one junction end. The V call is TRBV10-3, the J call TRBJ2-7, with 10 bases lining up with TRBD2. The CDR3 spans 16 residues. Germline V lookup: CDR1 ENHRY, CDR2 SYGVKD. CDR3 amino acids: CASSEGSGRAAYEQYF. Written as DNA, the CDR3 is TGTGCCAGCAGTGAAGGGAGCGGGAGGGCCGCCTACGAGCAGTACTTC.

This chain uses TRBV10-3 with TRBJ2-1; TRBD2 aligns across 7 bases. From germline, CDR1 is ENHRY and CDR2 SYGVKD. CDR3 length: 17 residues. With V trimmed by 0 bases and J by 0 bases, 5 bases remained unmatched. CDR3 residues: CAISESGGGSSYNEQFF. For the CDR3, the DNA is TGTGCCATCAGTGAGTCGGGCGGCGGGAGCTCCTACAATGAGCAGTTCTTC.

The chain has TRBV19 and TRBJ1-2; 8 nucleotides match TRBD1. The germline V gene encodes CDR1 LNHDA and CDR2 SQIVND (reference sequence). This CDR3 region has 13 residues. After removal of 5 bases from V and 8 bases from J, the junction contained 7 bases not matched to a gene. The DNA of the CDR3 is TGTGCCAGTAGTGCAGACAGGGGAAGCGGCTACACCTTC. This translates into CASSADRGSGYTF.

The chain links TRBV15 to TRBJ1-1; D is ambiguous. There are 13 residues in the CDR3. The V end was cut by 2 bases, the J end by 1 base, with 5 bases between. Germline-derived CDR1 and CDR2 are LNHNV and YYDKDF (reference sequence). The CDR3 nucleotides are TGTGCCACCAGCAGATTTAGGAACACTGAAGCTTTCTTT. This sequence encodes CATSRFRNTEAFF.

This clone has just a few counts. The V call is TRBV18, the J call TRBJ1-5, with TRBD1 as a possible D gene (5 bases). V was trimmed by 3 bases and J by 5 bases, leaving 8 bases between them. The CDR3 runs 13 residues. Germline loops: CDR1 KGHSH, CDR2 LQKENI. The CDR3: CASSPDRDQPQHF. The DNA of the CDR3 is TGTGCCAGCTCACCCGACAGAGATCAGCCCCAGCATTTT.

The rearrangement uses TRBV11-2 and TRBJ2-3; a possible D gene is TRBD1 (5 bases). The CDR3 length is 15 residues. Trimming removed 0 bases from V and 2 bases from J, with 9 bases in between. Germline values: CDR1 SGHAT, CDR2 FQNNGV. CDR3 nucleotide sequence: TGTGCCAGCAGCTTAGATCGCAGGGTCACAGATACGCAGTATTTT. Its protein is CASSLDRRVTDTQYF.

The chain combines TRBV5-5 with TRBJ2-5; 8 bases align to TRBD1. This CDR3 is 14 amino acids long. The J segment lost 5 bases and the V segment lost 4 bases, leaving 7 bases of the junction unmatched. CDR1 and CDR2 (germline): SGHKS, YYEKEE (reference sequence). CDR3 amino acids: CASSLQGARETQYF. CDR3 in DNA: TGTGCCAGCAGCCTGCAGGGGGCCCGGGAGACCCAGTACTTC.

V gene TRBV9 combines with J gene TRBJ2-4; D might be TRBD2 (5 bases). Germline CDR1 is SGDLS and CDR2 is YYNGEE. The CDR3 consists of 14 residues. Trimming took off 0 bases at V and 8 bases at J, with 12 bases between the two ends. The CDR3 bases are TGTGCCAGCAGCGTAGAAGCGAGAGGGTACATTCAGTACTTC. Protein: CASSVEARGYIQYF.

V usage is TRBV2 and J usage is TRBJ2-3, with 10 bases that match TRBD2. Germline V gene data show CDR1 as SNHLY and CDR2 as FYNNEI. The CDR3 has 15 residues. J was trimmed by 4 bases and V by 3 bases; bases with no gene match: 4. The CDR3 is CASSDLAGDADTQYF. The CDR3 bases are TGTGCCAGCAGTGATCTAGCGGGGGATGCAGATACGCAGTATTTT.